This T cell receptor beta chain was profiled in a study of regulatory T cells in long-lasting Graves disease. Study in general: Antithyroid drugs had been given to newly diagnosed Graves' patients for under 3 months.

According to the study, TCR beta libraries were built with iRepertoire HTBI primers and CDR3-region Arm-PCR. TCRdb redid the calling of the multiplex PCR reads with MiXCR, one entry per CDR3 protein. The sample lists some 220,000 distinct CDR3 sequences, around 20% occurring once. This clonotype has a count of ten or more. Sample time point: newly diagnosed GD, antithyroid drugs for less than 3 months. TCR sequences were obtained from RNA taken from PBMCs. A blood draw put 8 to 10 milliliters of peripheral blood into EDTA tubes. Trimming took 3 bases from V and 1 from J; bases not matched to a gene: 6. The CDR3 runs to 16 residues. Looked up from germline, CDR1 is SEHNR and CDR2 is FQNEAQ (reference sequence). These data were likewise used in another study, on T cells in Graves' hyperthyroidism and ophthalmopathy. From that report: The authors deemed Graves' hyperthyroidism stable absent ophthalmopathy progression within 18 months.

This rearrangement joins TRBV7-9 to TRBJ2-5; 9 nucleotides line up with TRBD2. The clonotype originates from a woman aged 25 to 45 with Graves disease. The sequencing used peripheral blood mononuclear cells (PBMCs), collected at new diagnosis, from a patient treated with antithyroid drugs. CDR3 nucleotide sequence: TGTGCCAGCAGCTTTTGGGGCGGGAGGGCCCAAGAGACCCAGTACTTC. Its protein is CASSFWGGRAQETQYF. Looking up the rest from reference TRBV7-9 and TRBJ2-5 gives the full variable domain: DTGVSQNPRHKITKRGQNVTFRCDPISEHNRLYWYRQTLGQGPEFLTYFQNEAQLEKSRLLSDRFSAERPKGSFSTLEIQRTEQGDSAMYLCASSFWGGRAQETQYFGPGTRLLVL.